These 7 T cell receptor beta chains originate from one sample sequenced in a study of T cell changes during pregnancy in multiple sclerosis (dated by TCRdb to the late 2010s). Library construction relied on the immunoSEQ multiplex PCR assay. Not all clones reach the TCRdb copy of this immuneACCESS table, which keeps in-frame sequences only. Checked studies attribute under half of the gap to unresolved V genes and leave the rest unexplained. For this sample the table gives around 71,000 clones, of which 90% to 95% were detected only once. The ten top clones hold roughly 1.2% of the sample. The sequencing here drew on peripheral blood, taken in the third trimester of pregnancy. The receptors originated from a female donor with multiple sclerosis, enrolled in a pregnancy study.

This clone was picked up one time. The genes are TRBV19 and TRBJ2-3; D perhaps matches TRBD2 (7 bases). This CDR3 spans 14 amino acids. Germline lookup yields CDR1 LNHDA and CDR2 SQIVND (reference sequence). Trimming removed 6 bases at V and 6 bases at J, with 16 bases between. CDR3 region: CASSNRAGADTQYF. DNA of the CDR3: TGTGCCAGTAGCAATAGGGCGGGGGCCGATACGCAGTATTTT.

The chain carries TRBV6-5 and TRBJ2-5; 7 nucleotides agree with TRBD2. Gene TRBJ2-7 matches the end of the DNA better, so the J call may be wrong. Germline-derived CDR1 and CDR2 are MNHEY and SVGAGI. This CDR3 has 14 residues. The CDR3 DNA reads TGTGCCAGCAGTTACGGGGAGGGGACCCACGAGCAGTACTTC. As protein: CASSYGEGTHEQYF.

This chain connects TRBV7-3 to TRBJ2-2; the D gene is possibly TRBD2 (6 bases). CDR1 is SGHTA and CDR2 is FQGTGA in the germline V gene. This CDR3 has 14 amino acids. The germline V and J ends were trimmed by 5 bases and 6 bases, with 13 bases remaining between them. In DNA form, the CDR3 reads TGTGCCAGCAGCCCTTCCCTAGCGCCCGGGGAGCTGTTTTTT. It encodes CASSPSLAPGELFF.

The chain carries TRBV6-1 and TRBJ1-2; D call uncertain. Germline CDR1 is MNHNS and CDR2 is SASEGT. Trimming shortened V by 2 bases and J by 8 bases, and 12 bases separated the two germline ends. This CDR3 is built from 13 residues. CDR3 coding DNA: TGTGCCAGCAGTGAAATTAGCATGGTGGGCTACACCTTC. This codes for CASSEISMVGYTF.

The rearrangement uses TRBV18 and TRBJ2-7, with 7 bases identical to TRBD2. Germline CDR1 reads KGHSH; CDR2 reads LQKENI. The CDR3 covers 15 residues. Germline trimming cut 5 bases from V and 5 bases from J; bases unmatched to any gene: 12. CDR3 in DNA: TGTGCCAGCTCAACCCCTAGCGGCCCGGGGAACGAGCAGTACTTC. Amino acid sequence: CASSTPSGPGNEQYF.

The rearrangement links TRBV6-6 to TRBJ1-5, with a tentative D call TRBD1 (6 bases). CDR3 size: 15 residues. Between the trimmed V and J ends, which lost 4 bases and 2 bases, there was a span of 12 bases. Germline V CDR1 and CDR2: MNHNY, SVGAGI (reference sequence). The CDR3 sequence: CASSSFRGRNQPQHF. As DNA, the CDR3 is TGTGCCAGCAGTTCATTCAGGGGACGCAATCAGCCCCAGCATTTT.

V is TRBV29-1 and J is TRBJ2-7; the match to TRBD1 covers 12 bases. With 7 bases clipped from V and 8 bases from J, the junction kept 12 bases outside the gene matches. Germline values: CDR1 SQVTM, CDR2 ANQGSEA. The CDR3 runs to 14 residues. In DNA form, the CDR3 reads TGCAGCGCCCAACCCGGGACAGGGGGCGAACAGCAGTACTTC. The encoded protein is CSAQPGTGGEQQYF.